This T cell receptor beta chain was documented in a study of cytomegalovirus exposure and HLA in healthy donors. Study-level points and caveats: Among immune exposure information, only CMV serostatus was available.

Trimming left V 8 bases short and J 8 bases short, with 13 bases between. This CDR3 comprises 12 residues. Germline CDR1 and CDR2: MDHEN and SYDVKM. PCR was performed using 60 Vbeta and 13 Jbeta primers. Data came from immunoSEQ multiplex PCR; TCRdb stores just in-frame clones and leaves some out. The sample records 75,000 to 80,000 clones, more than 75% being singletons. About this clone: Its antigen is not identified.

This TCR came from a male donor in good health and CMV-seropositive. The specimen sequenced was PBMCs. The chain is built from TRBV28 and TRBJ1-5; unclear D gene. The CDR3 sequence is CASGGGVKPQHF. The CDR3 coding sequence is TGTGCCAGCGGAGGTGGGGTAAAGCCCCAGCATTTT.